A single sample is the source of the 17 T cell receptor beta chains below, sequenced in a study of blood T cell repertoires in COVID-19. Repertoires were generated with immunoSEQ multiplex PCR, while TCRdb's copy carries only in-frame clones and drops some. The sample has roughly 120,000 clones; 86% are singletons. Sequencing was done on a sample of peripheral blood. These receptor sequences come from a man between 65 and 80 years old who had recovered from COVID-19.

This clone was observed a few times. The genes are TRBV2 and TRBJ1-1; no firm D call. The CDR3 has 13 amino acids. Trimming pared 5 bases from V and 0 bases from J, leaving 7 bases between. Germline V gives CDR1 SNHLY, CDR2 FYNNEI. CDR3 DNA: TGTGCCAGCAGTAGATCAGTGAACACTGAAGCTTTCTTT. Amino acids: CASSRSVNTEAFF.

The rearrangement uses TRBV4-1 and TRBJ2-5; 7 nucleotides line up with TRBD2. Unmatched junction bases numbered 1, after V lost 1 base and J lost 2 bases. Germline V lookup: CDR1 MGHRA, CDR2 YSYEKL. The CDR3 is 14 amino acids. CDR3 bases: TGCGCCAGCAGCCAAGTGGGGGGGCAAGAGACCCAGTACTTC. This sequence encodes CASSQVGGQETQYF.

This chain links TRBV19 with TRBJ2-1, with 8 bases matching TRBD2. The V and J ends lost 2 bases and 9 bases, in that order; junction bases with no gene match: 18. This CDR3 is built from 18 residues. CDR1 is LNHDA and CDR2 is SQIVND in the germline V gene (reference sequence). CDR3 sequence reads: CASSITDSGGVPRGEQFF. In nucleotides, the CDR3 is TGTGCCAGTAGTATAACGGACAGCGGGGGTGTCCCGCGTGGTGAGCAGTTCTTC.

Here the CDR3 DNA reads TGTGCCAGCAGTGACCGGGACAGGGGTGTCGACGAGCAGTACTTC. Translated, it gives CASSDRDRGVDEQYF. The chain is built from TRBV6-1 and TRBJ2-7; 10 bases agree with TRBD1. The V gene's germline CDR1 is MNHNS and CDR2 SASEGT. Trimming removed 3 bases from V and 5 bases from J; junction bases left unmatched: 7. This CDR3 is 15 amino acids long.

V gene TRBV28 combines with J gene TRBJ2-7; D gene ambiguous. The CDR3 sequence is 13 residues long. CDR1 MDHEN and CDR2 SYDVKM come from the germline V gene. V lost 3 bases and J 2 bases, leaving 8 bases between the germline ends. The DNA for the CDR3 is TGTGCCAGCAGTTTCGGAGCCGCCTACGAGCAGTACTTC. This translates into CASSFGAAYEQYF. The complete variable domain, with remaining parts taken from reference TRBV28 and TRBJ2-7, reads DVKVTQSSRYLVKRTGEKVFLECVQDMDHENMFWYRQDPGLGLRLIYFSYDVKMKEKGDIPEGYSVSREKKERFSLILESASTNQTSMYLCASSFGAAYEQYFGPGTRLTVT.

This clone was recorded a few times. The chain joins TRBV2 to TRBJ1-5, with D perhaps matching TRBD1 (6 bases). V was pared by 6 bases and J by 0 bases, with 12 bases between. Looked up from germline, CDR1 is SNHLY and CDR2 is FYNNEI. This CDR3 region has 15 residues. The chain's CDR3 is CASRQQGSSNQPQHF. The CDR3 nucleotides are TGTGCCAGCAGACAACAGGGTTCTAGCAATCAGCCCCAGCATTTT.

The rearrangement uses TRBV6-6 and TRBJ2-7; tentative D call: TRBD1 (5 bases). Germline V gene data show CDR1 as MNHNY and CDR2 as SVGAGI (reference sequence). Trimming pared 6 bases from V and 3 bases from J, leaving 9 bases between. CDR3 length equals 12 residues. CDR3 sequence reads: CASSAQGYEQYF. Written as DNA, the CDR3 is TGTGCCAGCAGCGCCCAGGGCTACGAGCAGTACTTC.

The rearrangement uses TRBV19 and TRBJ2-3, with a weak D call TRBD2 (6 bases). CDR1 is LNHDA and CDR2 is SQIVND in the germline V gene (reference sequence). This CDR3 contains 16 residues. V was clipped by 3 bases and J by 4 bases, with 17 bases between them. DNA for the CDR3: TGTGCCAGTAGTATGGGACTGTCTACGGGACCAGATACGCAGTATTTT. This translates into CASSMGLSTGPDTQYF.

The chain has TRBV24-1 and TRBJ1-3; 8 bases align to TRBD1. Germline CDR1 and CDR2: KGHDR and SFDVKD. The ends lost 3 bases at V and 0 bases at J; junction bases unmatched: 3. This CDR3 has 16 amino acids. The CDR3 here is CATSDHRGGSGNTIYF. The CDR3, as DNA: TGTGCCACCAGTGATCACAGGGGGGGCTCTGGAAACACCATATATTTT.

This clone came up a few times. This rearrangement joins TRBV4-1 to TRBJ2-3; D gene ambiguous. CDR1 is MGHRA, CDR2 YSYEKL, per germline. The V and J ends lost 2 bases and 4 bases respectively, with 16 bases between them. The CDR3 is made up of 16 amino acids. CDR3 coding DNA: TGCGCCAGCAGCCAAACGCCTCAGGTATGGGCAGATACGCAGTATTTT. This translates into CASSQTPQVWADTQYF.

The rearrangement uses TRBV10-3 and TRBJ1-5; D gene uncertain. This CDR3 contains 13 residues. Trimming removed 6 bases at V and 7 bases at J, with 13 bases between. Germline values: CDR1 ENHRY, CDR2 SYGVKD. CDR3 loop: CAISPREEQPQHF. The CDR3 nucleotides read TGTGCCATCAGCCCCCGGGAGGAACAGCCCCAGCATTTT.

This chain joins TRBV4-3 and TRBJ2-3; possible D gene TRBD2, 6 bases. Germline V gives CDR1 LGHNA, CDR2 YSLEER. The germline V and J ends were trimmed by 4 bases and 3 bases, with 8 bases remaining between them. The CDR3 has 13 amino acids. The CDR3: CASSPRGTDTQYF. CDR3 nucleotide sequence: TGCGCCAGCAGCCCCCGGGGGACAGATACGCAGTATTTT.

The chain is built from TRBV15 and TRBJ2-7; the match to TRBD2 covers 9 bases. CDR3 length equals 16 residues. Per the germline V gene, CDR1 is LNHNV and CDR2 is YYDKDF (reference sequence). V gave up 1 base and J gave up 3 bases; unmatched junction bases: 7. Written as DNA, the CDR3 is TGTGCCACCAGCAGAGTTAGGGCTAGCGGGGACTACGAGCAGTACTTC. Its translation is CATSRVRASGDYEQYF.

V gene TRBV4-3 combines with J gene TRBJ1-1; D is possibly TRBD1 (6 bases). Germline CDR1 reads LGHNA; CDR2 reads YSLEER. V shed 2 bases and J shed 5 bases, with 12 bases lying between them. This CDR3 is built from 14 residues. The CDR3 region has the DNA TGCGCCAGCAGCCAACAAGTCAGGGGTACTGAAGCTTTCTTT. Amino acids: CASSQQVRGTEAFF.

V is TRBV7-2 and J is TRBJ2-7; a weak D match, TRBD1 (7 bases). Between the trimmed V and J ends, which lost 5 bases and 4 bases, there was a span of 12 bases. The CDR3 is made up of 13 amino acids. Germline CDR1 is SGHTA and CDR2 is FQGNSA. The CDR3 DNA sequence: TGTGCCAGCAGCGTGACAGGGAGGTACGAGCAGTACTTC. It codes for CASSVTGRYEQYF.

This rearrangement joins TRBV30 to TRBJ2-2; TRBD1 aligns across 7 bases. The CDR3 is 15 residues long. J was trimmed by 3 bases and V by 0 bases; bases with no gene match: 4. Looked up from germline, CDR1 is GTSNPN and CDR2 is SVGIG (reference sequence). CDR3 DNA sequence: TGTGCCTGGAGTGTAGGTCAGGGGGACACCGGGGAGCTGTTTTTT. This codes for CAWSVGQGDTGELFF.

The rearrangement uses TRBV20-1 and TRBJ1-4, with D perhaps TRBD1 (6 bases). Germline values: CDR1 DFQATT, CDR2 SNEGSKA (reference sequence). This CDR3 has 13 residues. Deletions cut 5 bases from V and 7 bases from J, with 14 bases between. Written as DNA, the CDR3 is TGCAGTGCTCGTGGACAGTTAGGTGAAAAACTGTTTTTT. Amino acids: CSARGQLGEKLFF.